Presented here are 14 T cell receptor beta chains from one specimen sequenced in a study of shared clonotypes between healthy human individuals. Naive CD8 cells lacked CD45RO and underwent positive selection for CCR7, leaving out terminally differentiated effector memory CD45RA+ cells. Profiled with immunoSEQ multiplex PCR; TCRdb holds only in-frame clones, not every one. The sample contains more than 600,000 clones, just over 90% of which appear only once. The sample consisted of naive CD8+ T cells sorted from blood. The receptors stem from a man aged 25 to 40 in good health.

The CDR3 region is CASSLGPRGGQPQHF. The CDR3 DNA is TGTGCCAGCAGCTTAGGGCCAAGGGGAGGCCAGCCCCAGCATTTT. The chain couples TRBV7-2 to TRBJ1-5, with a weak D call TRBD1 (5 bases). V gave up 1 base and J gave up 7 bases, with 14 bases separating them. CDR1 and CDR2 (germline): SGHTA, FQGNSA. The CDR3 has 15 amino acids.

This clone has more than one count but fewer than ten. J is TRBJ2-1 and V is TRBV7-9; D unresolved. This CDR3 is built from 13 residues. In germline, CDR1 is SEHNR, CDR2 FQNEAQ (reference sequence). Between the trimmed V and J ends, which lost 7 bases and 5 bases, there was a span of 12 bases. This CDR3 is CASTILPNNEQFF. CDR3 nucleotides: TGTGCCAGCACGATACTACCGAACAATGAGCAGTTCTTC.

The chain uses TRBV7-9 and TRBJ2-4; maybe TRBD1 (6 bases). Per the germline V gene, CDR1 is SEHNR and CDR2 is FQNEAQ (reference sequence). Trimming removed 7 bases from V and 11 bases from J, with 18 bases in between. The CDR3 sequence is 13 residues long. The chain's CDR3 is CASIGAGAPVQYF. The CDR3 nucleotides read TGTGCCAGCATAGGGGCAGGGGCCCCGGTTCAGTACTTC.

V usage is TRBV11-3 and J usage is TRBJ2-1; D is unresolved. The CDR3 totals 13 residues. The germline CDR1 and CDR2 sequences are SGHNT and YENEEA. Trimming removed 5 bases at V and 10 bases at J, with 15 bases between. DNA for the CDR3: TGTGCCAGCAGCAACCAGCTCACTAAGGAGCAGTTCTTC. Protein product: CASSNQLTKEQFF.

The CDR3, as DNA: TGTGCCTTACGAGGGCGGCCCCAAGAGACCCAGTACTTC. It codes for CALRGRPQETQYF. The chain joins TRBV6-6 to TRBJ2-5; D may be TRBD2 (5 bases). CDR1 is MNHNY and CDR2 is SVGAGI in the germline V gene (reference sequence). The CDR3 runs to 13 residues. Trimming took 11 bases from V and 1 from J, leaving 14 bases between them.

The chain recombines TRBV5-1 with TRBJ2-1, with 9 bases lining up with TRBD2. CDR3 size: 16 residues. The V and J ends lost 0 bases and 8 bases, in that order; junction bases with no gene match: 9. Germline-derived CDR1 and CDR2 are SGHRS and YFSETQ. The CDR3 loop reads CASSLASGSGSHEQFF. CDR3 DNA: TGCGCCAGCAGCTTGGCCTCTGGTAGCGGGAGCCATGAGCAGTTCTTC.

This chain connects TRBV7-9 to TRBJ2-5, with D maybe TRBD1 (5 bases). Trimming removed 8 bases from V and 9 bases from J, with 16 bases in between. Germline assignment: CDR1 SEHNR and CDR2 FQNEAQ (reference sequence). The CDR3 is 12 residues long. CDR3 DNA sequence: TGTGCCAGCTCCCAGGGCTTAGGGGCCCAGTACTTC. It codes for CASSQGLGAQYF.

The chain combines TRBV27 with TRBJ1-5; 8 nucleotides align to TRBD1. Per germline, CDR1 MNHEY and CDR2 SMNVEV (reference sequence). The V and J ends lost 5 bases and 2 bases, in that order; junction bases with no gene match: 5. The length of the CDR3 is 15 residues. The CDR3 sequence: CASSHSGGGNQPQHF. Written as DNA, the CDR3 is TGTGCCAGCAGTCATTCAGGGGGCGGCAATCAGCCCCAGCATTTT.

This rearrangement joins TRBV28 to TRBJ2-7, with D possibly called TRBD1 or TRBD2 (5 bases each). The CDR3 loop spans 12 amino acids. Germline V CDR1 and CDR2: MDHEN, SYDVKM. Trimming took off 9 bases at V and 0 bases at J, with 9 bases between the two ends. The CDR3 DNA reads TGTGCCAGTGGGGACGACTCCTACGAGCAGTACTTC. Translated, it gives CASGDDSYEQYF.

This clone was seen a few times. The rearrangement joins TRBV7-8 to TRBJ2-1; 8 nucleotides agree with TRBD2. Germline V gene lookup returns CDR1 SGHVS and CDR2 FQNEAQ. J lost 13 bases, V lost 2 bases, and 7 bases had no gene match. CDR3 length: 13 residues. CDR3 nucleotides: TGTGCCAGCAGCTTACGCGGGAGGACCTATCAGTTCTTC. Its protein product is CASSLRGRTYQFF.

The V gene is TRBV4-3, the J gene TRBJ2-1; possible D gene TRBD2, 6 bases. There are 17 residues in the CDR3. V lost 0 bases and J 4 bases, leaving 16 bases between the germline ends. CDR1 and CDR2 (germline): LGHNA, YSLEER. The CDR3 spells CASSQDTAGPGYNEQFF. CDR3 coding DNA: TGCGCCAGCAGCCAAGATACGGCGGGGCCGGGTTACAATGAGCAGTTCTTC.

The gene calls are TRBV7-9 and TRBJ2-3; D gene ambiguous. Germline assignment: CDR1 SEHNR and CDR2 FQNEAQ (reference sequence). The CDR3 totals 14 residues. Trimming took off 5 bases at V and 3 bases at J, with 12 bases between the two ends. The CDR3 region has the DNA TGTGCCAGCAGCCCCTCATGGGGTACAGATACGCAGTATTTT. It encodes CASSPSWGTDTQYF. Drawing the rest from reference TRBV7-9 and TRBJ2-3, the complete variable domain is DTGVSQNPRHKITKRGQNVTFRCDPISEHNRLYWYRQTLGQGPEFLTYFQNEAQLEKSRLLSDRFSAERPKGSFSTLEIQRTEQGDSAMYLCASSPSWGTDTQYFGPGTRLTVL.

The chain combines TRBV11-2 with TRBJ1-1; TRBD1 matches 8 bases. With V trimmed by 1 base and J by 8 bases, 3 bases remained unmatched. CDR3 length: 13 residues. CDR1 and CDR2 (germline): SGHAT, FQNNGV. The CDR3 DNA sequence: TGTGCCAGCAGCTTAGCAGGGGGCAAGGAAGCTTTCTTT. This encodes CASSLAGGKEAFF.

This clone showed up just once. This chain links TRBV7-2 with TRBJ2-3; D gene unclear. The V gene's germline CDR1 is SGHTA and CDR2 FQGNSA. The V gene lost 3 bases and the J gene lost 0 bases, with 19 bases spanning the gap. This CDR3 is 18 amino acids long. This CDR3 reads CASSLVGVTSDSTDTQYF. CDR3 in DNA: TGTGCCAGCAGCTTGGTCGGAGTGACGTCGGATAGCACAGATACGCAGTATTTT.